These 25 T cell receptor beta chains were all obtained from the same sample, sequenced in a study of CD8+ T cells in alopecia areata. Extracted RNA was reverse transcribed into cDNA, the sequencing template. Sequencing used immunoSEQ multiplex PCR; TCRdb keeps in-frame clones, though not all of them. The top ten clones hold more than 3.5% of a sample with 200,000 to 250,000 clones, 55% to 70% of them seen once. Indicated treatment: oral pan-JAK inhibitor, 5-10 mg twice daily. The sequences come from CD4+ T cells sorted from blood, collected at week 4, from a patient treated with tofacitinib. The source is a human donor with alopecia areata.

The chain has TRBV9 and TRBJ1-2; TRBD1 matches at 9 bases. CDR3 size: 16 residues. V shed 5 bases and J 2 bases; nucleotides not matched to a gene: 10. The V gene's germline CDR1 is SGDLS and CDR2 YYNGEE. Written as DNA, the CDR3 is TGTGCCAGCAGGACCAGCGCTGGACAGGGGAACTATGGCTACACCTTC. Protein product: CASRTSAGQGNYGYTF.

The J gene is TRBJ1-5, the V gene TRBV6-5, with D possibly TRBD1 on 5 matching bases. Deletions cut 5 bases from V and 7 bases from J, with 12 bases between. The germline gives CDR1 MNHEY, CDR2 SVGAGI. The CDR3 is made up of 13 amino acids. The CDR3 coding sequence is TGTGCCAGCAGTGCCAGGGACCGACAGCCCCAGCATTTT. It codes for CASSARDRQPQHF.

The chain carries TRBV29-1 and TRBJ1-5; TRBD1 matches at 7 bases. This CDR3 has 14 amino acids. Germline CDR1 reads SQVTM; CDR2 reads ANQGSEA. V dropped 5 bases and J dropped 4; count of bases not matched to a gene: 8. The DNA of the CDR3 is TGCAGCGTTTTAGACAGGGTGGGGAATCAGCCCCAGCATTTT. It specifies CSVLDRVGNQPQHF.

This clone was seen only a few times. The CDR3 sequence: CASSYSTHRNSPLHF. The CDR3 DNA reads TGTGCCAGCAGTTACTCGACACATCGGAATTCACCCCTCCACTTT. The chain is built from TRBV6-6 and TRBJ1-6; no firm D call. V lost 0 bases and J lost 7, with 10 bases in between. There are 15 residues in the CDR3. Germline CDR1 MNHNY, CDR2 SVGAGI (reference sequence).

The chain recombines TRBV5-1 with TRBJ2-5; 10 positions match TRBD2. This CDR3 contains 14 residues. CDR1 is SGHRS and CDR2 is YFSETQ in the germline V gene. J was trimmed by 5 bases and V by 1 base; bases with no gene match: 2. CDR3 sequence reads: CASSLTSGEETQYF. The CDR3 bases are TGCGCCAGCAGCTTGACTAGCGGGGAGGAGACCCAGTACTTC.

This clone was detected once. This sample includes further DNA sequences coding for the same CDR3. This sequence joins TRBV30 and TRBJ1-3; D gene uncertain. Per the germline V gene, CDR1 is GTSNPN and CDR2 is SVGIG (reference sequence). The CDR3 contains 13 residues. V lost 1 base and J 0 bases, leaving 4 bases between the germline ends. The CDR3 DNA reads as TGTGCCTGGAGTGGACTCTCTGGAAACACCATATATTTT. It specifies CAWSGLSGNTIYF.

This clone showed up just a few times. The V and J genes are TRBV6-5 and TRBJ2-5, with 9 positions matching TRBD2. The CDR3 covers 14 residues. After removal of 6 bases from V and 4 bases from J, the junction contained 6 bases not matched to a gene. Germline V gene sequence: CDR1 MNHEY, CDR2 SVGAGI. The CDR3 loop reads CASSRGLAIETQYF. CDR3 bases: TGTGCCAGCAGCCGGGGACTAGCAATAGAGACCCAGTACTTC.

The chain recombines TRBV15 with TRBJ2-5; D unclear. The ends were cut back, 0 bases at V and 3 bases at J, with 11 bases in the middle. The CDR3 has 15 residues. Germline CDR1 and CDR2: LNHNV and YYDKDF (reference sequence). The CDR3: CATSRDLSSEETQYF. DNA for the CDR3: TGTGCCACCAGCAGAGATCTCTCAAGCGAAGAGACCCAGTACTTC.

The gene calls are TRBV5-1 and TRBJ2-7, with TRBD1 identical over 10 bases. The CDR3 extends over 15 amino acids. With 0 bases clipped from V and 5 bases from J, the junction kept 5 bases outside the gene matches. The germline gives CDR1 SGHRS, CDR2 YFSETQ. The CDR3 loop is CASSLVGDRGDEQYF. The CDR3 DNA reads TGCGCCAGCAGCTTGGTAGGGGACAGGGGTGACGAGCAGTACTTC.

The CDR3 sequence is CASSVTGRTGELFF. CDR3 DNA: TGTGCCAGCAGTGTGACGGGCAGGACCGGGGAGCTGTTTTTT. V is TRBV2 and J is TRBJ2-2; D not certain. Trimming left V 4 bases short and J 5 bases short, with 11 bases between. The CDR3 consists of 14 residues. Per the germline V gene, CDR1 is SNHLY and CDR2 is FYNNEI.

The chain is built from TRBV19 and TRBJ1-6, with D uncertain. Trimming shortened V by 6 bases and J by 8 bases, and 8 bases separated the two germline ends. The CDR3 spans 12 residues. Germline CDR1 reads LNHDA; CDR2 reads SQIVND (reference sequence). The CDR3, as DNA: TGTGCCAGTAGGACGTGGGATTCACCCCTCCACTTT. Translating gives CASRTWDSPLHF.

The chain employs TRBV13 and TRBJ1-6, with D perhaps matching TRBD1 (6 bases). The CDR3 length is 15 residues. Germline loops: CDR1 PRHDT, CDR2 FYEKMQ (reference sequence). Trimming removed 1 base from V and 7 bases from J, with 11 bases in between. The CDR3 reads CASSLARTANSPLHF. The CDR3 DNA is TGTGCCAGCAGCTTAGCCCGGACAGCGAATTCACCCCTCCACTTT. The variable domain in full, with the rest retrieved from reference TRBV13 and TRBJ1-6, is AAGVIQSPRHLIKEKRETATLKCYPIPRHDTVYWYQQGPGQDPQFLISFYEKMQSDKGSIPDRFSAQQFSDYHSELNMSSLELGDSALYFCASSLARTANSPLHFGNGTRLTVT.

This rearrangement joins TRBV6-5 to TRBJ1-5; D is possibly TRBD1 (6 bases). The CDR3 sequence is 16 residues long. The germline V gene encodes CDR1 MNHEY and CDR2 SVGAGI. V was clipped by 0 bases and J by 4 bases, with 13 bases between them. Here the CDR3 DNA reads TGTGCCAGCAGTTACTCTCCCGGACAGCGGAATCAGCCCCAGCATTTT. As protein: CASSYSPGQRNQPQHF.

This clone was found a few times. This rearrangement joins TRBV9 to TRBJ2-5; 7 bases match TRBD1. J gave up 3 bases and V 4 bases, and 3 bases lay outside the gene matches. The length of the CDR3 is 13 residues. Germline CDR1 is SGDLS and CDR2 is YYNGEE. The DNA of the CDR3 is TGTGCCAGCAGCCCAGGGACAGAAGAGACCCAGTACTTC. Its protein product is CASSPGTEETQYF.

The chain combines TRBV7-2 with TRBJ2-3, with TRBD1 as a possible D gene (5 bases). The V gene's germline CDR1 is SGHTA and CDR2 FQGNSA. This CDR3 is 13 amino acids long. Trimming removed 3 bases at V and 2 bases at J, with 6 bases between. In nucleotides, the CDR3 is TGTGCCAGCAGCTTGGACAACACAGATACGCAGTATTTT. Protein product: CASSLDNTDTQYF.

The rearrangement joins TRBV27 to TRBJ2-7; D is perhaps TRBD1 (7 bases). Per the germline V gene, CDR1 is MNHEY and CDR2 is SMNVEV (reference sequence). This CDR3 comprises 14 residues. The V end lost 3 bases, the J end lost 3 bases, and 12 bases lay between the germline ends. CDR3 in DNA: TGTGCCAGCAGTTTGGAGGGGGCGAACTACGAGCAGTACTTC. Translation: CASSLEGANYEQYF.

The V and J genes are TRBV5-1 and TRBJ2-6; tentative D call: TRBD1 (5 bases). The germline gives CDR1 SGHRS, CDR2 YFSETQ. Trimming removed 3 bases from V and 0 bases from J, with 13 bases in between. There are 17 residues in the CDR3. The CDR3 region has the DNA TGCGCCAGCAGCTCCCTTTCGACAGTCTCTGGGGCCAACGTCCTGACTTTC. Protein: CASSSLSTVSGANVLTF.

This clone was recorded a few times. V and J are TRBV19 and TRBJ2-6; D may be TRBD1 (6 bases). This CDR3 is 15 amino acids long. The germline V gene has CDR1 LNHDA and CDR2 SQIVND (reference sequence). Trimming shortened V by 8 bases and J by 4 bases, and 15 bases separated the two germline ends. The chain's CDR3 is CASGEQGPGANVLTF. The CDR3, as DNA: TGTGCCAGTGGGGAGCAGGGGCCCGGGGCCAACGTCCTGACTTTC.

The chain combines TRBV30 with TRBJ1-2; no definite D call. Trimming stripped 0 bases from V and 0 bases from J, with 8 bases between. From germline, CDR1 is GTSNPN and CDR2 SVGIG (reference sequence). This CDR3 has 14 amino acids. This chain's CDR3 is CAWSVRRTNYGYTF. The DNA of the CDR3 is TGTGCCTGGAGTGTCCGTCGGACTAACTATGGCTACACCTTC. Full variable domain (missing parts from reference TRBV30 and TRBJ1-2): SQTIHQWPATLVQPVGSPLSLECTVEGTSNPNLYWYRQAAGRGLQLLFYSVGIGQISSEVPQNLSASRPQDRQFILSSKKLLLSDSGFYLCAWSVRRTNYGYTFGSGTRLTVV.

The V gene is TRBV30, the J gene TRBJ1-5; D remains ambiguous. Trimming took 0 bases from V and 0 from J, leaving 9 bases between them. CDR1 is GTSNPN, CDR2 SVGIG, per germline (reference sequence). The CDR3 has 15 amino acids. CDR3 sequence (DNA): TGTGCCTGGAGTGTATTGGCAGATAGCAATCAGCCCCAGCATTTT. This translates into CAWSVLADSNQPQHF.

The V gene is TRBV5-6, the J gene TRBJ2-6, with D unresolved. Trimming removed 2 bases from V and 0 bases from J, with 6 bases in between. The CDR3 totals 15 residues. CDR1 SGHDT and CDR2 YYEEEE come from the germline V gene. The CDR3 DNA reads as TGTGCCAGCAGCTTTGGCAGCTCTGGGGCCAACGTCCTGACTTTC. Encoded protein: CASSFGSSGANVLTF.

The chain carries TRBV5-1 and TRBJ2-3; no definite D call. CDR3 length: 8 residues. V gave up 10 bases and J gave up 14 bases, with 11 bases separating them. Germline loops: CDR1 SGHRS, CDR2 YFSETQ. CDR3 nucleotides: TGCGCCGCTACGTTGCGGTATTTT. Translating gives CAATLRYF.

This clone was counted only a few times. The chain links TRBV6-5 to TRBJ2-2; D gene ambiguous. Trimming cost V 8 bases and J 1 base, with 14 bases left between them. This CDR3 is built from 15 residues. Germline V gives CDR1 MNHEY, CDR2 SVGAGI. This CDR3 is CASAPGSVNTGELFF. For the CDR3, the DNA is TGTGCCAGCGCGCCTGGATCGGTGAACACCGGGGAGCTGTTTTTT.

The chain joins TRBV9 to TRBJ1-3; D is ambiguous. The CDR3 runs to 16 residues. Germline V gene sequence: CDR1 SGDLS, CDR2 YYNGEE. V was trimmed by 4 bases and J by 0 bases, leaving 14 bases between them. In DNA form, the CDR3 reads TGTGCCAGCAGCCCCATGAGGACCTTCTCTGGAAACACCATATATTTT. Its translation: CASSPMRTFSGNTIYF.

The chain joins TRBV18 to TRBJ1-2; D call uncertain. CDR3 length: 14 residues. Germline values: CDR1 KGHSH, CDR2 LQKENI. V lost 3 bases to trimming and J lost 6 bases, with 14 bases between them. As DNA, the CDR3 is TGTGCCAGCTCACCCCGGCAGGAACAGCATGGCTACACCTTC. Amino acid sequence: CASSPRQEQHGYTF.